Each of the 30 T cell receptor beta chains below was sequenced from the same sample in a study of T cell responses to AZD1222 COVID-19 vaccine. Data came from immunoSEQ multiplex PCR; TCRdb stores just in-frame clones and leaves some out. This sample has about 130,000 clones, with about 90% found just once. Specimen: peripheral blood, collected on day 0 of AZD1222 vaccination. The receptors here all came from an adult in good health.

CDR3 DNA sequence: TGTGCCAGCAGCTTGTGGGGCAGTACAAATGAAAAACTGTTTTTT. Amino acid sequence: CASSLWGSTNEKLFF. V usage is TRBV5-6 and J usage is TRBJ1-4, with TRBD1 as a possible D gene (5 bases). The CDR3 runs to 15 residues. The V gene's germline CDR1 is SGHDT and CDR2 YYEEEE. V lost 1 base and J lost 5, with 12 bases in between.

The gene calls are TRBV3-1 (or the pseudogene TRBV3-2) and TRBJ1-5; tentatively, D is TRBD1 (5 bases). Germline loops: CDR1 LGHDT, CDR2 YNNKEL (reference sequence). The CDR3 sequence is 14 residues long. The V gene lost 2 bases and the J gene lost 4 bases, with 9 bases spanning the gap. CDR3: CASSQSGGNQPQHF. The CDR3, as DNA: TGTGCCAGCAGCCAATCGGGGGGGAATCAGCCCCAGCATTTT.

This clone has just one count. The rearrangement links TRBV27 to TRBJ2-3; D may be TRBD1 or TRBD2 (5 bases each). Germline CDR1 is MNHEY and CDR2 is SMNVEV (reference sequence). The CDR3 spans 17 residues. V dropped 3 bases and J dropped 0 bases, with 16 bases sitting between them. The DNA for the CDR3 is TGTGCCAGCAGTTTTACTTCCGGGGCTTTTAGCACAGATACGCAGTATTTT. Amino acids: CASSFTSGAFSTDTQYF.

Concerning this clone: Other nucleotide sequences in the sample specify the same CDR3. V and J are TRBV3-1 (or the pseudogene TRBV3-2) and TRBJ1-2; no clear D. Germline assignment: CDR1 LGHDT and CDR2 YNNKEL (reference sequence). V was cut by 1 base and J by 7 bases, with 7 bases left in between. The CDR3 extends over 12 amino acids. The CDR3 is CASSQGVGGYTF. The CDR3 bases are TGTGCCAGCAGCCAAGGGGTGGGTGGCTACACCTTC.

The V and J genes are TRBV10-3 and TRBJ2-7, with TRBD2 matching 14 bases. The CDR3 consists of 14 residues. Germline values: CDR1 ENHRY, CDR2 SYGVKD. The J segment lost 4 bases and the V segment lost 10 bases, leaving 6 bases of the junction unmatched. For the CDR3, the DNA is TGTGCCACGAGGACTAGCGGGGGGATGTACGAGCAGTACTTC. It is translated as CATRTSGGMYEQYF.

V and J are TRBV14 and TRBJ2-1; no clear D gene. Germline CDR1 reads SGHDN; CDR2 reads FVKESK. V lost 5 bases to trimming and J lost 9 bases, with 14 bases between them. CDR3 length: 13 residues. This CDR3 is CASSYSRISEQFF. The CDR3 DNA reads TGTGCCAGCAGCTACTCCAGAATCTCTGAGCAGTTCTTC.

The rearrangement links TRBV7-3 to TRBJ2-3, with D hard to call. Germline V CDR1 and CDR2: SGHTA, FQGTGA. With 2 bases removed from V and 0 bases from J, the gap between germline ends came to 18 bases. This CDR3 has 18 amino acids. In DNA form, the CDR3 reads TGTGCCAGCAGCTTAGGTGCAGGCGGATCGGCTAGCACAGATACGCAGTATTTT. This encodes CASSLGAGGSASTDTQYF.

The rearrangement joins TRBV11-2 to TRBJ1-2; D is possibly TRBD1 (5 bases). Germline loops: CDR1 SGHAT, CDR2 FQNNGV. V was pared by 3 bases and J by 4 bases, with 21 bases between. This CDR3 is built from 17 residues. The CDR3 is CASSFEHRLIQGYGYTF. The CDR3 DNA is TGTGCCAGCAGCTTCGAACACCGTTTGATTCAGGGCTATGGCTACACCTTC.

The chain uses TRBV11-2 and TRBJ2-7, with D possibly called TRBD1 or TRBD2 (5 bases each). Trimming left V 8 bases short and J 3 bases short, with 20 bases between. This CDR3 contains 15 residues. Germline V lookup: CDR1 SGHAT, CDR2 FQNNGV. CDR3 in DNA: TGTGCCAGCCTGCTTTCTGTGGGGACCTACTACGAGCAGTACTTC. Its protein product is CASLLSVGTYYEQYF.

This clone was seen once. The chain recombines TRBV5-1 with TRBJ1-2, with a weak D call TRBD1 (5 bases). There are 13 residues in the CDR3. Per germline, CDR1 SGHRS and CDR2 YFSETQ. Trimming shortened V by 0 bases and J by 3 bases, and 6 bases separated the two germline ends. The CDR3 region has the DNA TGCGCCAGCAGCTTGGCGACAGACTATGGCTACACCTTC. The encoded protein is CASSLATDYGYTF.

CDR3 loop: CASSPGHPNTEAFF. Here the CDR3 DNA reads TGTGCCAGCAGTCCGGGACATCCGAACACTGAAGCTTTCTTT. The chain is built from TRBV27 and TRBJ1-1, with D possibly being TRBD1 (6 bases). Trimming removed 5 bases at V and 1 base at J, with 11 bases between. The CDR3 length is 14 residues. The germline CDR1 and CDR2 sequences are MNHEY and SMNVEV (reference sequence).

The gene calls are TRBV30 and TRBJ2-7; 7 bases map to TRBD2. Unmatched junction bases numbered 4, after V lost 3 bases and J lost 2 bases. CDR1 and CDR2 (germline): GTSNPN, SVGIG (reference sequence). The CDR3 runs 13 residues. The CDR3 spells CAWRRAGAYEQYF. Written as DNA, the CDR3 is TGTGCCTGGAGACGGGCGGGGGCCTACGAGCAGTACTTC.

The chain joins TRBV10-1 to TRBJ1-4; D uncertain. The CDR3 has 13 amino acids. The V gene's germline CDR1 is WNHNN and CDR2 SYGVQD (reference sequence). V dropped 2 bases and J dropped 10 bases, with 11 bases sitting between them. In DNA form, the CDR3 reads TGCGCCAGCAGTGAGACGGCAGGTGGAAAACTGTTTTTT. This sequence encodes CASSETAGGKLFF.

This chain joins TRBV27 and TRBJ1-1, with TRBD1 matching 9 bases. The CDR3 covers 16 residues. The V gene end was trimmed by 3 bases and the J gene end by 2 bases; junction bases not matched to a gene: 7. Germline CDR1 MNHEY, CDR2 SMNVEV (reference sequence). CDR3 nucleotide sequence: TGTGCCAGCAGTTTGATCGGTACAGGGGGCAACACTGAAGCTTTCTTT. Translated: CASSLIGTGGNTEAFF.

The chain uses TRBV9 and TRBJ1-6, with TRBD1 matching over 10 bases. The ends lost 0 bases at V and 14 bases at J; junction bases unmatched: 8. The germline V gene encodes CDR1 SGDLS and CDR2 YYNGEE. CDR3 length: 15 residues. CDR3 bases: TGTGCCAGCAGCGTAGGGGGACAGGGGCCTGCGTCCCTCCACTTT. It translates to CASSVGGQGPASLHF.

The chain is built from TRBV7-2 and TRBJ2-3; unclear D gene. Between the trimmed V and J ends, which lost 3 bases and 5 bases, there was a span of 3 bases. Per the germline V gene, CDR1 is SGHTA and CDR2 is FQGNSA. The length of the CDR3 is 11 residues. CDR3 nucleotide sequence: TGTGCCAGCAGCTTCGGAGATACGCAGTATTTT. Protein sequence: CASSFGDTQYF.

This chain's CDR3 is CATSRDPPGTGFYTEAFF. As DNA, the CDR3 is TGTGCCACCAGCCGCGACCCCCCAGGGACAGGATTTTACACTGAAGCTTTCTTT. The chain recombines TRBV15 with TRBJ1-1; 8 bases fit TRBD1. The V gene's germline CDR1 is LNHNV and CDR2 YYDKDF (reference sequence). The CDR3 runs to 18 residues. The ends lost 5 bases at V and 3 bases at J; junction bases unmatched: 17.

J is TRBJ2-4 and V is TRBV19, with TRBD1 matching over 7 bases. Germline loops: CDR1 LNHDA, CDR2 SQIVND (reference sequence). CDR3 length: 16 amino acids. Germline trimming cut 5 bases from V and 0 bases from J; bases unmatched to any gene: 7. Written as DNA, the CDR3 is TGTGCCAGTAGTCAGGGACAGCCTTTAGCCAAAAACATTCAGTACTTC. It codes for CASSQGQPLAKNIQYF.

The V gene is TRBV9, the J gene TRBJ1-4; D remains ambiguous. Trimming removed 4 bases from V and 7 bases from J, with 14 bases in between. The CDR3 extends over 14 amino acids. Per germline, CDR1 SGDLS and CDR2 YYNGEE. The CDR3 loop reads CASSPQARGEKLFF. CDR3 bases: TGTGCCAGCAGCCCCCAGGCCCGGGGTGAAAAACTGTTTTTT.

This clone has a handful of counts. This CDR3 reads CASSALYSPGEQFF. The DNA for the CDR3 is TGCGCCAGCAGTGCTTTGTACTCACCGGGTGAGCAGTTCTTC. J is TRBJ2-1 and V is TRBV10-1, with D hard to call. The CDR3 consists of 14 residues. CDR1 WNHNN and CDR2 SYGVQD come from the germline V gene (reference sequence). The V gene lost 4 bases and the J gene lost 9 bases, with 16 bases spanning the gap.

The J gene is TRBJ1-1, the V gene TRBV27; D is uncertain. Germline V gene data show CDR1 as MNHEY and CDR2 as SMNVEV (reference sequence). Trimming left V 5 bases short and J 0 bases short, with 13 bases between. The CDR3 sequence is 15 residues long. CDR3 sequence: CASSPRVAMNTEAFF. The CDR3 DNA reads TGTGCCAGCAGTCCCCGGGTAGCAATGAACACTGAAGCTTTCTTT.

This rearrangement joins TRBV3-1 (or the pseudogene TRBV3-2) to TRBJ1-5; D might be TRBD1 (5 bases). The V end was cut by 1 base, the J end by 1 base, with 11 bases between. This CDR3 region has 16 residues. Germline-derived CDR1 and CDR2 are LGHDT and YNNKEL (reference sequence). The CDR3 DNA follows: TGTGCCAGCAGCCAAGTTAGGGGTGGGAGCAATCAGCCCCAGCATTTT. It is translated as CASSQVRGGSNQPQHF.

The chain combines TRBV11-2 with TRBJ1-4, with TRBD1 matching 9 bases. CDR3 size: 14 residues. The V segment lost 2 bases and the J segment 11 bases; nucleotides outside the gene matches: 6. Germline V lookup: CDR1 SGHAT, CDR2 FQNNGV. CDR3 nucleotides: TGTGCCAGCAGCTTACCGGGACAGGGCGGCAAACTGTTTTTT. Translated: CASSLPGQGGKLFF.

The rearrangement uses TRBV6-1 and TRBJ2-1; no clear D gene. Trimming took 3 bases from V and 3 from J, leaving 12 bases between them. The CDR3 has 15 residues. CDR1 is MNHNS and CDR2 is SASEGT in the germline V gene. In nucleotides, the CDR3 is TGTGCCAGCAGTGAGAATAAGGGTGGCTACAATGAGCAGTTCTTC. This sequence encodes CASSENKGGYNEQFF.

The chain has TRBV19 and TRBJ1-4; TRBD1 matches at 7 bases. Germline V gene lookup returns CDR1 LNHDA and CDR2 SQIVND (reference sequence). The junction had 6 bases not matched to a gene; V was cut back by 7 bases and J by 7 bases. The CDR3 runs to 13 residues. The CDR3 is CASTDRAGEKLFF. CDR3 coding DNA: TGTGCCAGTACCGACAGGGCGGGTGAAAAACTGTTTTTT.

The CDR3 DNA is TGTGCCAGCAGCCCGGGACTAGATTTGGATGAGCAGTTCTTC. As protein: CASSPGLDLDEQFF. The chain has TRBV3-1 (or the pseudogene TRBV3-2) and TRBJ2-1, with 8 bases that match TRBD2. V was pared by 4 bases and J by 8 bases, with 7 bases of the junction left unmatched. The CDR3 is 14 amino acids. CDR1 is LGHDT, CDR2 YNNKEL, per germline (reference sequence).

The V gene is TRBV6-2 or TRBV6-3, the J gene TRBJ2-7; 9 bases match TRBD1. Germline lookup yields CDR1 MNHEY and CDR2 SVGEGT. V lost 3 bases, J lost 3 bases, and 15 bases stayed unmatched. This CDR3 is 18 amino acids long. CDR3 region: CASSYVVGEGQGIYEQYF. In DNA, the CDR3 is TGTGCCAGCAGTTATGTAGTAGGCGAGGGACAGGGAATCTACGAGCAGTACTTC.

V gene TRBV27 combines with J gene TRBJ2-5, with TRBD1 matching 7 bases. The CDR3 totals 16 residues. Germline CDR1 reads MNHEY; CDR2 reads SMNVEV (reference sequence). The V segment lost 5 bases and the J segment 0 bases; nucleotides outside the gene matches: 9. CDR3 in amino acids: CASSKQGRPYQETQYF. CDR3 coding DNA: TGTGCCAGCAGTAAACAGGGGCGCCCGTACCAAGAGACCCAGTACTTC.

In its sample, this clone was seen a few times. The chain combines TRBV18 with TRBJ1-5; the D is unclear. Germline V gene data show CDR1 as KGHSH and CDR2 as LQKENI. V was cut by 6 bases and J by 2 bases, with 11 bases left in between. The CDR3 runs to 14 residues. This chain's CDR3 is CASSRSVGNQPQHF. Here the CDR3 DNA reads TGTGCCAGCTCCCGTAGTGTGGGCAATCAGCCCCAGCATTTT.

The rearrangement joins TRBV6-5 to TRBJ2-1; no firm D call. Germline CDR1 and CDR2: MNHEY and SVGAGI. Trimming left V 0 bases short and J 5 bases short, with 8 bases between. This CDR3 spans 14 amino acids. CDR3 amino acids: CASSYSRLNNEQFF. CDR3 DNA sequence: TGTGCCAGCAGTTACTCGCGACTGAACAATGAGCAGTTCTTC.